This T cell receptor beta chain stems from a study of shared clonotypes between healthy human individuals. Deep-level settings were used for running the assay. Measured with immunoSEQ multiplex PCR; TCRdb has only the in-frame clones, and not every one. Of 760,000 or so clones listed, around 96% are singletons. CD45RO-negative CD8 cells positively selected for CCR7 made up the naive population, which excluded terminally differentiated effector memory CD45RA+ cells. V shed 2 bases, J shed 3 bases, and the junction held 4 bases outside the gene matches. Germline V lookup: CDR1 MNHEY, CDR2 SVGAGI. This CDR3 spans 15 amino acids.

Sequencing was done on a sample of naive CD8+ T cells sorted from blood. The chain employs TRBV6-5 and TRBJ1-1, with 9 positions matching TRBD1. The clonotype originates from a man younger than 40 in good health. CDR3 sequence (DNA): TGTGCCAGCAGTTACGCCGACAGGGGGGACACTGAAGCTTTCTTT. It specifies CASSYADRGDTEAFF.